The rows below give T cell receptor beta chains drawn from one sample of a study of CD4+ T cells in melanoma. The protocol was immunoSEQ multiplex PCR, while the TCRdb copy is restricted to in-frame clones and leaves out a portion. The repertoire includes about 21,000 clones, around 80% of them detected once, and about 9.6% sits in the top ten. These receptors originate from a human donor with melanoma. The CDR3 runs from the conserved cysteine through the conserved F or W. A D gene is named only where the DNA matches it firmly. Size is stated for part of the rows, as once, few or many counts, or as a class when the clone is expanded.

CDR3 DNA: TGTGCCAGTAGATCGGCGGGGGAGGGCTACACTGAAGCTTTCTTT
CDR3 protein: CASRSAGEGYTEAFF
J gene: TRBJ1-1
clone size: NA
V gene: TRBV19
D gene: NA

CDR3 DNA: TGTGCCAGCAGTGAGTCAGCGGGGGCCTATGGGGGCTACACCTTC
CDR3 protein: CASSESAGAYGGYTF
J gene: TRBJ1-2
clone size: NA
V gene: TRBV2
D gene: NA

CDR3 DNA: TGTGCCAGCAGCAAAGAAAGAGGCAGGCCGAACACTGAAGCTTTCTTT
CDR3 protein: CASSKERGRPNTEAFF
J gene: TRBJ1-1
clone size: NA
V gene: TRBV21-1
D gene: NA

CDR3 DNA: TGTGCCAGCTCCGGGCGGCAGGGGGCATGGAACACTGAAGCTTTCTTT
CDR3 protein: CASSGRQGAWNTEAFF
J gene: TRBJ1-1
clone size: NA
V gene: TRBV19
D gene: TRBD1

CDR3 DNA: TGTGCCAGCAGCTTGGGGACAGGGGGCTTAGGGGAAGAGACCCAGTACTTC
CDR3 protein: CASSLGTGGLGEETQYF
J gene: TRBJ2-5
clone size: NA
V gene: TRBV11-2
D gene: TRBD1

CDR3 DNA: TGTGCCAGCAGTATGCACTCTGGAAACACCATATATTTT
CDR3 protein: CASSMHSGNTIYF
J gene: TRBJ1-3
clone size: NA
V gene: TRBV25-1
D gene: NA

CDR3 DNA: TGTGCCAGCAGCCCCCGGACGGATTTCAACTATGGCTACACCTTC
CDR3 protein: CASSPRTDFNYGYTF
J gene: TRBJ1-2
clone size: few
V gene: TRBV7-2
D gene: NA

CDR3 DNA: TGTGCCAGCAGCTTGAAGACAGCTACAGAAAAGGAAGAGACCCAGTACTTC
CDR3 protein: CASSLKTATEKEETQYF
J gene: TRBJ2-5
clone size: few
V gene: TRBV5-6
D gene: NA

CDR3 DNA: TGCGCCAGCAGCTTTGACTTGGGGGACGCGAACACCGGGGAGCTGTTTTTT
CDR3 protein: CASSFDLGDANTGELFF
J gene: TRBJ2-2
clone size: NA
V gene: TRBV5-1
D gene: NA

CDR3 DNA: TGTGCCAGCTCAGTCAGGGTTCCCTACGAGCAGTACTTC
CDR3 protein: CASSVRVPYEQYF
J gene: TRBJ2-7
clone size: NA
V gene: TRBV18
D gene: NA

CDR3 DNA: TGTGCCAGCAGTTTTGTGGCAGGCACAGATACGCAGTATTTT
CDR3 protein: CASSFVAGTDTQYF
J gene: TRBJ2-3
clone size: few
V gene: TRBV28
D gene: NA

CDR3 DNA: TGTGCCAGCAGCGTAGATCCCAGGACAGGTCGGACTGAAGCTTTCTTT
CDR3 protein: CASSVDPRTGRTEAFF
J gene: TRBJ1-1
clone size: NA
V gene: TRBV9
D gene: TRBD1

CDR3 DNA: TGCGCCAGCAGCCAATCGGACGGCCGACTAGCGGGGGCAAACGAGCAGTACTTC
CDR3 protein: CASSQSDGRLAGANEQYF
J gene: TRBJ2-7
clone size: NA
V gene: TRBV4-1
D gene: TRBD2

CDR3 DNA: TGTGCCATCAGTGACTACGACAGGGGGTTGAACAATGAGCAGTTCTTC
CDR3 protein: CAISDYDRGLNNEQFF
J gene: TRBJ2-1
clone size: NA
V gene: TRBV10-3
D gene: TRBD1

CDR3 DNA: TGTGCCAGCAGCCAACGGGACAGGGCCTTGGATGAGCAGTTCTTC
CDR3 protein: CASSQRDRALDEQFF
J gene: TRBJ2-1
clone size: once
V gene: TRBV5-4
D gene: TRBD1

CDR3 DNA: TGTGCCAGCAGCCATGAAAGGGGGCTGGTTGGCTACACCTTC
CDR3 protein: CASSHERGLVGYTF
J gene: TRBJ1-2
clone size: NA
V gene: TRBV14
D gene: TRBD1

CDR3 DNA: TGTGCCAGCAGAGTTTACGCACTAGAGGCCTACGAGCAGTACTTC
CDR3 protein: CASRVYALEAYEQYF
J gene: TRBJ2-7
clone size: NA
V gene: TRBV5-5
D gene: NA

CDR3 DNA: TGTGCCAGCAGCGTGGCGTTTGGACAGGGGGAGGGCTACACCTTC
CDR3 protein: CASSVAFGQGEGYTF
J gene: TRBJ1-2
clone size: NA
V gene: TRBV9
D gene: TRBD1

CDR3 DNA: TGTGCCAGCAGTTTATCTGACGGTGGACCTGGAAAACTGTTTTTT
CDR3 protein: CASSLSDGGPGKLFF
J gene: TRBJ1-4
clone size: NA
V gene: TRBV27
D gene: NA

CDR3 DNA: TGTGCCAGCAGGCCTCGACAGGGTACCACTGACGACGAGCAGTACTTC
CDR3 protein: CASRPRQGTTDDEQYF
J gene: TRBJ2-7
clone size: few
V gene: TRBV7-9
D gene: TRBD1

CDR3 DNA: TGCAGCGTTGGTTACAGGGCGGACACTGAAGCTTTCTTT
CDR3 protein: CSVGYRADTEAFF
J gene: TRBJ1-1
clone size: NA
V gene: TRBV29-1
D gene: NA

CDR3 DNA: TGCGCCAGCAGCTTGGCCTACGGATACTACGAGCAGTACTTC
CDR3 protein: CASSLAYGYYEQYF
J gene: TRBJ2-7
clone size: NA
V gene: TRBV5-1
D gene: NA